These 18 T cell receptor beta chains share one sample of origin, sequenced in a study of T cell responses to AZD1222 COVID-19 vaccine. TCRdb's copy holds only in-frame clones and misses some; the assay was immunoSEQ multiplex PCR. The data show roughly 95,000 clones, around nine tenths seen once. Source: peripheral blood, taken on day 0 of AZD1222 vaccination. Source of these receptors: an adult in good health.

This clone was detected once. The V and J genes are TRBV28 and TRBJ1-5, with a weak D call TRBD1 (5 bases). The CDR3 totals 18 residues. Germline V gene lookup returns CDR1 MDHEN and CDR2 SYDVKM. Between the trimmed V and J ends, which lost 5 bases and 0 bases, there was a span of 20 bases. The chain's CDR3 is CASSPDRHDGYSNQPQHF. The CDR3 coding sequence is TGTGCCAGCAGTCCCGACAGACACGACGGATATAGCAATCAGCCCCAGCATTTT.

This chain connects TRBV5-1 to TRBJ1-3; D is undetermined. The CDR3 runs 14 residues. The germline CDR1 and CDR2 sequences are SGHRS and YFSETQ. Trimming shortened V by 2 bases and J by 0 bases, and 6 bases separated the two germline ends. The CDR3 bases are TGCGCCAGCAGCTTCGGGAGCTCTGGAAACACCATATATTTT. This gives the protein CASSFGSSGNTIYF.

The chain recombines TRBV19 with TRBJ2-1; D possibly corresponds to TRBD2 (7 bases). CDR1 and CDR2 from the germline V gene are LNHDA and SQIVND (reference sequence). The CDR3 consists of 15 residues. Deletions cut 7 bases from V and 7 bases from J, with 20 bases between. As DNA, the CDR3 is TGTGCCAGTACCCACCGGGGGGCTCGATGGAATGAGCAGTTCTTC. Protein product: CASTHRGARWNEQFF.

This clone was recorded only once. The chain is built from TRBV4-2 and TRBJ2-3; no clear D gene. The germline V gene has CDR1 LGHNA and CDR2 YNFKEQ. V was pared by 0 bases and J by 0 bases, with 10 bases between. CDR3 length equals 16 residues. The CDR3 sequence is CASSQDPRISTDTQYF. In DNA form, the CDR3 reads TGTGCCAGCAGCCAAGATCCCAGAATAAGCACAGATACGCAGTATTTT.

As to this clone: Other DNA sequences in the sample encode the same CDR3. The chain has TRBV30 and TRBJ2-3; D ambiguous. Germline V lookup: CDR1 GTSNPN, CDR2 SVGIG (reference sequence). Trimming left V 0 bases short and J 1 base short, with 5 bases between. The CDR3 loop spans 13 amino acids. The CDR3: CAWSVLGTDTQYF. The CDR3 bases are TGTGCCTGGAGTGTATTGGGCACAGATACGCAGTATTTT.

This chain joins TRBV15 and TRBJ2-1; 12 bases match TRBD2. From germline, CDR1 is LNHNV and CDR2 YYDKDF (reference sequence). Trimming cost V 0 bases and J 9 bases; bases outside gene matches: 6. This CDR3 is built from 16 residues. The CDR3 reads CATSRERTSGNIEQFF. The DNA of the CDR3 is TGTGCCACCAGCAGAGAAAGGACTAGCGGGAATATTGAGCAGTTCTTC.

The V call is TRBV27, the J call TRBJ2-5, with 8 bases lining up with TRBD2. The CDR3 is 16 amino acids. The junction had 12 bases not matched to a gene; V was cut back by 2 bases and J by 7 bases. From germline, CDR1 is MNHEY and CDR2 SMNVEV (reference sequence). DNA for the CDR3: TGTGCCAGCAGTTTAGAGCCAGCGGGAGCGACGTCGACCCAGTACTTC. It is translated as CASSLEPAGATSTQYF.

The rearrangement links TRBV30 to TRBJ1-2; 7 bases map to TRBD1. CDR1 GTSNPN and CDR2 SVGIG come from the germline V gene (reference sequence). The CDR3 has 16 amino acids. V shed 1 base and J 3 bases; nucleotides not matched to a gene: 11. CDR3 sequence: CAWSGGQGGYYYGYTF. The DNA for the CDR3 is TGTGCCTGGAGTGGAGGTCAGGGGGGCTACTACTATGGCTACACCTTC.

The CDR3 sequence: CASSVIAGASYEQYF. Written as DNA, the CDR3 is TGTGCCAGTAGTGTAATAGCGGGAGCCTCCTACGAGCAGTACTTC. The gene calls are TRBV19 and TRBJ2-7; 9 positions agree with TRBD2. The CDR3 extends over 15 amino acids. Germline lookup yields CDR1 LNHDA and CDR2 SQIVND (reference sequence). Trimming took 5 bases from V and 0 from J; bases not matched to a gene: 5. The complete variable domain, with remaining parts taken from reference TRBV19 and TRBJ2-7, reads DGGITQSPKYLFRKEGQNVTLSCEQNLNHDAMYWYRQDPGQGLRLIYYSQIVNDFQKGDIAEGYSVSREKKESFPLTVTSAQKNPTAFYLCASSVIAGASYEQYFGPGTRLTVT.

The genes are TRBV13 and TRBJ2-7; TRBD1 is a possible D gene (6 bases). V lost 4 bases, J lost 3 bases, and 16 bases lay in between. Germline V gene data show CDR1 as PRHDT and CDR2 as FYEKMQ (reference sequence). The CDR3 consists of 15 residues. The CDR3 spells CASSSHTGTIYEQYF. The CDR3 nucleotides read TGTGCCAGCAGCTCCCACACCGGGACAATCTACGAGCAGTACTTC.

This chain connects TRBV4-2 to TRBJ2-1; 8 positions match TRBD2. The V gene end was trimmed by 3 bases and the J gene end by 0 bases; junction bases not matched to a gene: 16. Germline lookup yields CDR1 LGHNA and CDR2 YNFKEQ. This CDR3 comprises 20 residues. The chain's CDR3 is CASSQSWAPREGLSYNEQFF. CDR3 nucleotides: TGTGCCAGCAGCCAGTCCTGGGCACCTCGGGAGGGCCTCTCCTACAATGAGCAGTTCTTC.

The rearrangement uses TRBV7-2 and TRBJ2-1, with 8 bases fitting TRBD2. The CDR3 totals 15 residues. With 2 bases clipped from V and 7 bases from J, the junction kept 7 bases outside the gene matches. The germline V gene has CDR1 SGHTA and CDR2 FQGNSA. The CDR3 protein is CASSLSGTRGNEQFF. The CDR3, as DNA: TGTGCCAGCAGCTTATCCGGGACTAGGGGAAATGAGCAGTTCTTC.

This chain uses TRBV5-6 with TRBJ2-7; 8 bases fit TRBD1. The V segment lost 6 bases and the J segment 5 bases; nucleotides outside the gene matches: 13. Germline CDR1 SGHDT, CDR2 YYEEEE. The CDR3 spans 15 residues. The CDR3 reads CASTRQDRDTHEQYF. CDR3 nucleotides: TGTGCCAGCACCAGGCAGGACAGGGATACCCACGAGCAGTACTTC.

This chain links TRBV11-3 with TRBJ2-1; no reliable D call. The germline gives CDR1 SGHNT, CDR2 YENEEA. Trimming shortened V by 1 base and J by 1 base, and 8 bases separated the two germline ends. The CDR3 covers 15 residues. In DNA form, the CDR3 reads TGTGCCAGCAGCTTAGTCACGGTGTCCTACAATGAGCAGTTCTTC. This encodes CASSLVTVSYNEQFF.

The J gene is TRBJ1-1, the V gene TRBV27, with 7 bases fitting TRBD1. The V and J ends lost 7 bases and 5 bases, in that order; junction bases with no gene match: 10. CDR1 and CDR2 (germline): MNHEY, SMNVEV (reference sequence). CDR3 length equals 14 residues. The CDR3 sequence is CASTIQGFGTEAFF. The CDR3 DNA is TGTGCCAGCACCATACAGGGGTTCGGGACTGAAGCTTTCTTT.

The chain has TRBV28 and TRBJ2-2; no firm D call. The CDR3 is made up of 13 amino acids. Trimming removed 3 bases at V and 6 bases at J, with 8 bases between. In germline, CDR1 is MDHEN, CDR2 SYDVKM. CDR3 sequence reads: CASSLLGPGELFF. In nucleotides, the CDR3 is TGTGCCAGCAGTTTGCTGGGTCCCGGGGAGCTGTTTTTT.

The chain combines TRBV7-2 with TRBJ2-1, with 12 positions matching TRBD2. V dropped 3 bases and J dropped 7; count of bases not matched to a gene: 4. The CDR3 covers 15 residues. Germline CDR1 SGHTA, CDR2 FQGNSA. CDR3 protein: CASSFLAGGVNEQFF. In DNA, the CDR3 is TGTGCCAGCAGCTTCCTAGCGGGAGGGGTGAATGAGCAGTTCTTC. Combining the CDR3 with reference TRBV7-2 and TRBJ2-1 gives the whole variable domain GAGVSQSPSNKVTEKGKDVELRCDPISGHTALYWYRQSLGQGLEFLIYFQGNSAPDKSGLPSDRFSAERTGGSVSTLTIQRTQQEDSAVYLCASSFLAGGVNEQFFGPGTRLTVL.

In nucleotides, the CDR3 is TGTGCCTGGGGGCGGCAGACAAATCAGCCCCAGCATTTT. Residues: CAWGRQTNQPQHF. V and J are TRBV30 and TRBJ1-5; D is unclear. CDR3 length: 13 amino acids. V lost 5 bases to trimming and J lost 4 bases, with 12 bases between them. Germline CDR1 and CDR2: GTSNPN and SVGIG (reference sequence).